The sequence of this T cell receptor beta chain was determined in a study of CD8+ T cells in alopecia areata. The V segment lost 2 bases and the J segment 7 bases; nucleotides outside the gene matches: 20. Germline V lookup: CDR1 SEHNR, CDR2 FQNEAQ (reference sequence). There are 18 residues in the CDR3. This clone was detected once. Extracted RNA was reverse transcribed into cDNA, the sequencing template. Data came from immunoSEQ multiplex PCR; TCRdb stores just in-frame clones and leaves some out. The sample carries some 130,000 clones, about 57% recorded once. This sequence joins TRBV7-9 and TRBJ2-7; 7 bases are a match to TRBD2. Here the sequenced sample was CD4+ T cells sorted from blood, taken at week 0. The receptor comes from a human donor with alopecia areata. The CDR3 region is CASSLKPVGGSPRVEQYF. The CDR3 DNA follows: TGTGCCAGCAGCTTAAAACCGGTCGGGGGGTCTCCGAGGGTTGAGCAGTACTTC.